This is a list of T cell receptor beta chains from one sample in a study of vaccination and CD4 T cells after COVID-19. TCRdb re-analysed the PCR reads in MiXCR, keeping a single row per CDR3 protein. The sample has about 8,500 distinct CDR3 sequences, about 21% seen once; the top ten hold less than 25%. Their antigens are not known. The sample was CD4+ T cells from blood, cultured in vitro, taken after SARS-CoV-2 vaccination. The receptor set was obtained from a human donor who had recovered from COVID-19. The CDR3 runs from the conserved cysteine through the conserved F or W. D genes are given only for firm matches. Size tells how often a clone was seen (once, few, many) or the class of an expanded clone, and some rows leave it out.

D gene: -
J gene: TRBJ2-1
V gene: TRBV28
clone size: -
CDR3 protein: CASSLTTDPYNEQFF
CDR3 DNA: TGTGCCAGCAGTTTGACAACAGATCCTTACAATGAGCAGTTCTTC

D gene: -
J gene: TRBJ2-7
V gene: TRBV7-2
clone size: -
CDR3 protein: CASSLAGGSSYEQYF
CDR3 DNA: TGTGCCAGCAGCTTAGCTGGGGGGAGCTCCTACGAGCAGTACTTC

D gene: -
J gene: TRBJ2-7
V gene: TRBV28
clone size: medium-sized
CDR3 protein: CASSFVYEQYF
CDR3 DNA: TGTGCCAGCAGTTTCGTCTACGAGCAGTACTTC

D gene: TRBD1
J gene: TRBJ2-7
V gene: TRBV4-1
clone size: -
CDR3 protein: CASSRGQGLYEQYF
CDR3 DNA: TGCGCCAGCAGCAGGGGACAGGGACTATACGAGCAGTACTTC

D gene: -
J gene: TRBJ2-7
V gene: TRBV7-2
clone size: -
CDR3 protein: CASSLAYTYEQYF
CDR3 DNA: TGTGCCAGCAGCTTAGCTTACACGTACGAGCAGTACTTC

D gene: -
J gene: TRBJ1-1
V gene: TRBV7-2
clone size: few
CDR3 protein: CASRPGAFGTEAFF
CDR3 DNA: TGTGCCAGCAGACCGGGGGCGTTTGGCACTGAAGCTTTCTTT

D gene: TRBD1
J gene: TRBJ2-1
V gene: TRBV20-1
clone size: few
CDR3 protein: CSAVPGTGRAGEQFF
CDR3 DNA: TGCAGTGCCGTCCCCGGGACAGGGAGGGCCGGTGAGCAGTTCTTC

D gene: -
J gene: TRBJ1-5
V gene: TRBV18
clone size: large
CDR3 protein: CASSGRPRDQPQHF
CDR3 DNA: TGTGCCAGCTCAGGACGCCCCCGGGATCAGCCCCAGCATTTT

D gene: -
J gene: TRBJ2-1
V gene: TRBV11-2
clone size: -
CDR3 protein: CASTLGAHNEQFF
CDR3 DNA: TGTGCCAGCACCCTAGGGGCACACAATGAGCAGTTCTTC

D gene: -
J gene: TRBJ2-3
V gene: TRBV20-1
clone size: medium-sized
CDR3 protein: CSASGSRSGYTQYF
CDR3 DNA: TGCAGTGCTAGTGGTTCCAGATCTGGGTATACGCAGTATTTT

D gene: TRBD1
J gene: TRBJ2-5
V gene: TRBV25-1
clone size: many
CDR3 protein: CASSDEGQGQETQYF
CDR3 DNA: TGTGCCAGCAGTGATGAAGGACAGGGACAAGAGACCCAGTACTTC

D gene: TRBD2
J gene: TRBJ2-3
V gene: TRBV7-9
clone size: many
CDR3 protein: CASSLGASGLSDTQYF
CDR3 DNA: TGTGCCAGCAGCTTAGGCGCTAGCGGGTTATCAGATACGCAGTATTTT

D gene: TRBD1
J gene: TRBJ1-1
V gene: TRBV28
clone size: many
CDR3 protein: CASSRRGQGARAFF
CDR3 DNA: TGTGCCAGCAGCAGAAGGGGACAGGGGGCACGGGCTTTCTTT

D gene: -
J gene: TRBJ1-1
V gene: TRBV5-1
clone size: -
CDR3 protein: CASSSNPPGGVNTEAFF
CDR3 DNA: TGCGCCAGCAGCTCTAACCCCCCTGGGGGAGTGAACACTGAAGCTTTCTTT

D gene: TRBD1
J gene: TRBJ2-4
V gene: TRBV7-2
clone size: few
CDR3 protein: CASSSQGRDIQYF
CDR3 DNA: TGTGCCAGCAGCTCACAGGGGCGGGACATTCAGTACTTC